Listed here is a single T cell receptor (beta chain). These data belong to a study of blood T cell repertoires in COVID-19. Germline V CDR1 and CDR2: SGHAT, FQNNGV. Trimming left V 5 bases short and J 4 bases short, with 15 bases between. This CDR3 region has 15 residues. Assay: immunoSEQ multiplex PCR; the TCRdb copy retains only in-frame clones and omits some. The repertoire holds roughly 340,000 clones, with roughly 90% as singletons. The chain recombines TRBV11-2 with TRBJ1-3, with TRBD1 as a possible D gene (6 bases). The sequencing sample was made of peripheral blood. The TCR originated in a woman in her 70s with COVID-19, enrolled during active disease. The CDR3 bases are TGTGCCAGCAGCGCCCAAATCGGACAGGGAAACACCATATATTTT. Translation: CASSAQIGQGNTIYF.